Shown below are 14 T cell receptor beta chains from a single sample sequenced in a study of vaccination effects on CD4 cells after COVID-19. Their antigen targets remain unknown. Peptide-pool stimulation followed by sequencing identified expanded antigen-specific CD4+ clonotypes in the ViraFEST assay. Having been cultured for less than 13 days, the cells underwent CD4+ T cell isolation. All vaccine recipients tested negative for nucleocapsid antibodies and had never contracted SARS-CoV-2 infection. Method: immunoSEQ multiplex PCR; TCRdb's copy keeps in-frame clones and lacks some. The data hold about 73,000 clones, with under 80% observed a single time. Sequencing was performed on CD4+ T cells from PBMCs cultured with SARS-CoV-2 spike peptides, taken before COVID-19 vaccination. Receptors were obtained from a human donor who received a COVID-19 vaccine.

The CDR3 DNA reads TGTGCCAGCAGCTTAGTGAAGGGACCTAAAAACATTCAGTACTTC. Translation: CASSLVKGPKNIQYF. V usage is TRBV7-9 and J usage is TRBJ2-4; either TRBD1 or TRBD2 may fit D (5 bases each). The ends were cut back, 1 base at V and 4 bases at J, with 11 bases in the middle. CDR1 and CDR2 (germline): SEHNR, FQNEAQ (reference sequence). The CDR3 is made up of 15 amino acids.

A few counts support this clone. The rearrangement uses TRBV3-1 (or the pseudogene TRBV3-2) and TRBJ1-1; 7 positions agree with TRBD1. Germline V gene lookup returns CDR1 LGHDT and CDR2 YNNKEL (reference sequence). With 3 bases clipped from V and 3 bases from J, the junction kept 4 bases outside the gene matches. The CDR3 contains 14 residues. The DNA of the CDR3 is TGTGCCAGCAGCCAGGACAGGCGATACACTGAAGCTTTCTTT. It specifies CASSQDRRYTEAFF.

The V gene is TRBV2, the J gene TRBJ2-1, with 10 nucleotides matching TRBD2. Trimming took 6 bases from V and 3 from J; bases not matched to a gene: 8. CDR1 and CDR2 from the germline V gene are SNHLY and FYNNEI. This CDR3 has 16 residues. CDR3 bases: TGTGCCAGCAGAGCGGGGACTAGCGAGCGCTACAATGAGCAGTTCTTC. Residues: CASRAGTSERYNEQFF.

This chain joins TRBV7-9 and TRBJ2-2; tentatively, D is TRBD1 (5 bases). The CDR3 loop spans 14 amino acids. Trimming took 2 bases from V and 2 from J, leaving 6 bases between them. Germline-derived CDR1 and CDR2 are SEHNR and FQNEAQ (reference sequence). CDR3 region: CASSLTGNTGELFF. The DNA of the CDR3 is TGTGCCAGCAGCTTAACAGGAAACACCGGGGAGCTGTTTTTT.

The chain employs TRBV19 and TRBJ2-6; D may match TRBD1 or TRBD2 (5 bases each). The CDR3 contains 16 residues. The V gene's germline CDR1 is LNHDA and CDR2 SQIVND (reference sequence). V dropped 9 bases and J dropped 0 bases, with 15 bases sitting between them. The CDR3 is CASLLGTNSGANVLTF. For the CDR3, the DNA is TGTGCCAGCCTCTTAGGGACCAACTCTGGGGCCAACGTCCTGACTTTC. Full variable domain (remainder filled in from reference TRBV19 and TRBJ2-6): DGGITQSPKYLFRKEGQNVTLSCEQNLNHDAMYWYRQDPGQGLRLIYYSQIVNDFQKGDIAEGYSVSREKKESFPLTVTSAQKNPTAFYLCASLLGTNSGANVLTFGAGSRLTVL.

CDR3 nucleotide sequence: TGTGCAAGCCGGGACAGGGACTATGGCTACACCTTC. Protein: CASRDRDYGYTF. This chain uses TRBV12-3 or TRBV12-4 with TRBJ1-2, with 9 bases that match TRBD1. The length of the CDR3 is 12 residues.

The CDR3 bases are TGCGCCAGCAGCTTGGTGTCAGGGGGCCCAGATACGCAGTATTTT. This translates into CASSLVSGGPDTQYF. This chain uses TRBV5-1 with TRBJ2-3; the match to TRBD1 covers 8 bases. Per the germline V gene, CDR1 is SGHRS and CDR2 is YFSETQ. This CDR3 region has 15 residues. V was pared by 0 bases and J by 4 bases, with 4 bases of the junction left unmatched.

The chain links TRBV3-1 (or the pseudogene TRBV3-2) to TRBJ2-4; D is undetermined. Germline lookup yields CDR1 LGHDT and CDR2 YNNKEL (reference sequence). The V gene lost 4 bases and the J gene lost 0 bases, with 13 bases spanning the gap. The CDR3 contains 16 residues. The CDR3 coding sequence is TGTGCCAGCAGCCCCATGTTAACATTAGCCAAAAACATTCAGTACTTC. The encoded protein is CASSPMLTLAKNIQYF.

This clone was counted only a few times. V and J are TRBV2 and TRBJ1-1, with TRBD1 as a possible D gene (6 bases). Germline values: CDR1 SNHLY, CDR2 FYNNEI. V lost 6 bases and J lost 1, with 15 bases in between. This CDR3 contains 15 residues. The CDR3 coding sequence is TGTGCCAGCAGGCAATGGGACACCCAGAACACTGAAGCTTTCTTT. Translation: CASRQWDTQNTEAFF.

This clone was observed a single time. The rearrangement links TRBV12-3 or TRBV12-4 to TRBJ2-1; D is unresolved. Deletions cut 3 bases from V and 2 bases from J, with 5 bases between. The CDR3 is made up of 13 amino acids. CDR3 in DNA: TGTGCCAGCAGTTTCGGGCCCTACAATGAGCAGTTCTTC. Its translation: CASSFGPYNEQFF.

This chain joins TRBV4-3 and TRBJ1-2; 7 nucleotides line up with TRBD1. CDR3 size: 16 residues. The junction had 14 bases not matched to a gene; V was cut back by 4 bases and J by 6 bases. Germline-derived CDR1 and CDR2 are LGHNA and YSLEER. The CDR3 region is CASSPQGSTGVDGYTF. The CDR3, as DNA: TGCGCCAGCAGCCCGCAGGGGTCAACAGGGGTTGATGGCTACACCTTC.

This chain's CDR3 is CASSLGGWGNQPQHF. The CDR3, as DNA: TGTGCCAGCAGCTTAGGGGGTTGGGGCAATCAGCCCCAGCATTTT. The chain joins TRBV7-2 to TRBJ1-5; D not resolved. Germline-derived CDR1 and CDR2 are SGHTA and FQGNSA. V lost 1 base, J lost 2 bases, and 9 bases lay in between. The CDR3 sequence is 15 residues long.

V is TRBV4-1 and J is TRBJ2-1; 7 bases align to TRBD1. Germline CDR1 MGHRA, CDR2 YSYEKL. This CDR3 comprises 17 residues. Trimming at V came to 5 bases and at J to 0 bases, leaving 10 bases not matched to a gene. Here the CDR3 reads CASSFNQGQSSYNEQFF. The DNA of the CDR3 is TGCGCCAGCAGCTTTAATCAGGGACAGAGCTCCTACAATGAGCAGTTCTTC.

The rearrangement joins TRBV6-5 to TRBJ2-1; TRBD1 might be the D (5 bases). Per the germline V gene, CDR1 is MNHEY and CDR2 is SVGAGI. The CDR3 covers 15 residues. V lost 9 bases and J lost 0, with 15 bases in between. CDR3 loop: CASFTGLSSYNEQFF. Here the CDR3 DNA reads TGTGCCAGTTTCACAGGTCTAAGCTCCTACAATGAGCAGTTCTTC.